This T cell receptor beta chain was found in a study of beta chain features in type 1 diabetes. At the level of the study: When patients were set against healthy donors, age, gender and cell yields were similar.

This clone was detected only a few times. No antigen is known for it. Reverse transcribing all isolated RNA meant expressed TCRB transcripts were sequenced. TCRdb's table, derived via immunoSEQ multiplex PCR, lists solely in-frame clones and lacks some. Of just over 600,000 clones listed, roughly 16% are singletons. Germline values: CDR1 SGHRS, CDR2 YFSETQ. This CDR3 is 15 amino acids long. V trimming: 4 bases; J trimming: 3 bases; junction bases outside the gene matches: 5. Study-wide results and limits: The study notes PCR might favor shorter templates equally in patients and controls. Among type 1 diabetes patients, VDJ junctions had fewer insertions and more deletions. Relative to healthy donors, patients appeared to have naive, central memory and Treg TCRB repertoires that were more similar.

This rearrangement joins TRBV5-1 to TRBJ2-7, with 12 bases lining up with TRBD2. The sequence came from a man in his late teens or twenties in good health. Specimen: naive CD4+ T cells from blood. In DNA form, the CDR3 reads TGCGCCAGCAGCCGCCTAGCGGGAGGGGTCTACGAGCAGTACTTC. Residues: CASSRLAGGVYEQYF. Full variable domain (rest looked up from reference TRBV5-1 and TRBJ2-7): KAGVTQTPRYLIKTRGQQVTLSCSPISGHRSVSWYQQTPGQGLQFLFEYFSETQRNKGNFPGRFSGRQFSNSRSEMNVSTLELGDSALYLCASSRLAGGVYEQYFGPGTRLTVT.